This T cell receptor (beta chain) was observed in a study of T cell clonality in common variable immunodeficiency. General study findings and limits: Patient heterogeneity in the CVID cohort limited correlations between repertoire features and clinical complications. The cause of increased CVID clonality remains unclear without subpopulation sequencing. CVID subjects shared fewer TCRbeta clones than healthy controls did. Common variable immunodeficiency TCR beta sequences reportedly had fewer deletions and N-nucleotide insertions.

Looked up from germline, CDR1 is SGHRS and CDR2 is YFSETQ. The ends were cut back, 0 bases at V and 0 bases at J, with 16 bases in the middle. This CDR3 has 18 amino acids. This clone was observed a handful of times. The antigen is unknown. From the germline J gene comes the end of the CDR3, since the read stops 3 residues before it. The data were produced by immunoSEQ multiplex PCR, yet TCRdb's version contains in-frame clones alone and is incomplete. The data show more than 20,000 clones, with none appearing a single time. The specimen sequenced was peripheral blood mononuclear cells. The rearrangement joins TRBV5-1 to TRBJ2-1; D not resolved. This receptor was taken from a human donor with common variable immunodeficiency. The part of the CDR3 DNA that was read is TGCGCCAGCAGCTTGGCCAACCTAGGCTCAAGCTCCTACAATGAG. Its translation: CASSLANLGSSSYNE. The entire CDR3 sequence reads CASSLANLGSSSYNEQFF.